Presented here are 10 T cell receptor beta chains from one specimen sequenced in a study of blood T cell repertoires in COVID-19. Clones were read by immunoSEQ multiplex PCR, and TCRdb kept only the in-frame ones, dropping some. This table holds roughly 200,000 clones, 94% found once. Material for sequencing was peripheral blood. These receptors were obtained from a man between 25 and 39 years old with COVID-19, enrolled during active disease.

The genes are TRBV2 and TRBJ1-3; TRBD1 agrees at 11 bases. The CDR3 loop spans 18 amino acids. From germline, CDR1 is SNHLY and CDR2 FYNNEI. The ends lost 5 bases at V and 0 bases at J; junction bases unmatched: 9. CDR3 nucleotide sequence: TGTGCCAGCAGTAGGACAGGGGGCCCTGCAACCTCTGGAAACACCATATATTTT. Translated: CASSRTGGPATSGNTIYF.

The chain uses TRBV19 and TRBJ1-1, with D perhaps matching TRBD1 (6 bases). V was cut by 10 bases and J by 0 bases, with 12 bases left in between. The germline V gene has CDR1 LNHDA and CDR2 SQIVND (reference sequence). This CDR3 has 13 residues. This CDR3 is CATSGALNTEAFF. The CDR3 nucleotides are TGTGCCACCTCAGGGGCGTTGAACACTGAAGCTTTCTTT.

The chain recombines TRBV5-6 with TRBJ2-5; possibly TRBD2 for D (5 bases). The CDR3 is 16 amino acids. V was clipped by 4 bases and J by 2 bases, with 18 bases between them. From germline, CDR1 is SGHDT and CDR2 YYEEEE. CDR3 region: CASSHIRGVGQETQYF. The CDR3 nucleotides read TGTGCCAGCAGCCATATCCGGGGAGTAGGGCAAGAGACCCAGTACTTC.

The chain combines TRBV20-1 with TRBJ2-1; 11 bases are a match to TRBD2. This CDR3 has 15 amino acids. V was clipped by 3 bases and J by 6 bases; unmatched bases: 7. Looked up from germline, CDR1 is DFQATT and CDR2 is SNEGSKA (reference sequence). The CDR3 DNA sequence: TGCAGTGCTAGTTTAGCGGGGGGGCGTGGCAATGAGCAGTTCTTC. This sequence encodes CSASLAGGRGNEQFF.

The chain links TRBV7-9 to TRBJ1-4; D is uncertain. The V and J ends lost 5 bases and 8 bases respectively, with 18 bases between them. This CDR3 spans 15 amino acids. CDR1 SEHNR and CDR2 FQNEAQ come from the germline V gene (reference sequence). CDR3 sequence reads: CASSRPGRGGEKLFF. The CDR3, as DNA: TGTGCCAGCAGCCGTCCCGGACGGGGAGGGGAAAAACTGTTTTTT.

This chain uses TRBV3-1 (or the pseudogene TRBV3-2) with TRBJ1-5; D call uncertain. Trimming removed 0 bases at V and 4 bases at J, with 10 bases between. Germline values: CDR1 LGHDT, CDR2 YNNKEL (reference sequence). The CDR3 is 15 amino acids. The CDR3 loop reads CASSQDLPGNQPQHF. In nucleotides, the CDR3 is TGTGCCAGCAGCCAAGATCTCCCGGGGAATCAGCCCCAGCATTTT.

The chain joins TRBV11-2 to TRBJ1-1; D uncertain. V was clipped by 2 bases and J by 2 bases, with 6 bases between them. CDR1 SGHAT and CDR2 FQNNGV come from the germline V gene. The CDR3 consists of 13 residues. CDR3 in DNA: TGTGCCAGCAGCTTATCCGTAAACACTGAAGCTTTCTTT. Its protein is CASSLSVNTEAFF.

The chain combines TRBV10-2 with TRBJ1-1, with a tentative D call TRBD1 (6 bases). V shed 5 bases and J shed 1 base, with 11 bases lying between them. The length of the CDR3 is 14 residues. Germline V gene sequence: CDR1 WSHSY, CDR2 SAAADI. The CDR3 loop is CASSWDIENTEAFF. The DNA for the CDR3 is TGCGCCAGCAGTTGGGACATAGAGAACACTGAAGCTTTCTTT.

The CDR3 DNA sequence: TGCGCCAGCAGCTTGGCCGCGACTAGCGGGGACTCCTACAATGAGCAGTTCTTC. Residues: CASSLAATSGDSYNEQFF. The rearrangement links TRBV5-1 to TRBJ2-1; TRBD2 agrees at 11 bases. Germline V CDR1 and CDR2: SGHRS, YFSETQ. This CDR3 comprises 18 residues. V gave up 0 bases and J gave up 0 bases; unmatched junction bases: 5. The full variable domain, in which reference TRBV5-1 and TRBJ2-1 provide the parts outside the CDR3, is KAGVTQTPRYLIKTRGQQVTLSCSPISGHRSVSWYQQTPGQGLQFLFEYFSETQRNKGNFPGRFSGRQFSNSRSEMNVSTLELGDSALYLCASSLAATSGDSYNEQFFGPGTRLTVL.

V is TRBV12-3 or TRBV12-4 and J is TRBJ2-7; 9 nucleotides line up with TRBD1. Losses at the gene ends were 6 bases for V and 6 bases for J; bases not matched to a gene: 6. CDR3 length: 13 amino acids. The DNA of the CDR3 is TGTGCCAGCAGCTGGGGACAGGGAGGCGAGCAGTACTTC. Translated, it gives CASSWGQGGEQYF.